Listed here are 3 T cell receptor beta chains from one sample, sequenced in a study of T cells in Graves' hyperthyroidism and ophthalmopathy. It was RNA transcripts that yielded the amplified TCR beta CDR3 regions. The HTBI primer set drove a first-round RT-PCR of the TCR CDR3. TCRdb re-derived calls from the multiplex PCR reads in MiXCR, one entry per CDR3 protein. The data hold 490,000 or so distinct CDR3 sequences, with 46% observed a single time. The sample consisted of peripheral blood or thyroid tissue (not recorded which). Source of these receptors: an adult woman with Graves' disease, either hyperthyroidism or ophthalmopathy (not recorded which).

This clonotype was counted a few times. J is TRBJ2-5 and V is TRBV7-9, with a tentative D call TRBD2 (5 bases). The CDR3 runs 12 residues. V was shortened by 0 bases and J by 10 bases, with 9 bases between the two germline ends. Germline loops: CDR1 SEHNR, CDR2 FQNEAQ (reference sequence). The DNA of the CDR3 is TGTGCCAGCAGCTTAGCTACCGGGGACCAGTACTTC. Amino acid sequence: CASSLATGDQYF.

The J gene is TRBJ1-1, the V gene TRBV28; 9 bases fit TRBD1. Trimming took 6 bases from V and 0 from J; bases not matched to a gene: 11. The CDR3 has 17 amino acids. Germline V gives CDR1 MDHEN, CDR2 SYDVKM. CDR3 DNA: TGTGCCAGCAGGGCCCACAGGGGGCGAGGGATGAACACTGAAGCTTTCTTT. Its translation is CASRAHRGRGMNTEAFF.

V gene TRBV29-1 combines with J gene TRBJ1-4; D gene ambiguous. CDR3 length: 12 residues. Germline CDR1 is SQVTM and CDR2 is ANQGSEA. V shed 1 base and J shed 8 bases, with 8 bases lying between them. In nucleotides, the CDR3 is TGCAGCGTTGAAGTTCTGGTGGAAAAACTGTTTTTT. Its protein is CSVEVLVEKLFF. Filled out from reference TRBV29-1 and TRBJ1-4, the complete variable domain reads SAVISQKPSRDICQRGTSLTIQCQVDSQVTMMFWYRQQPGQSLTLIATANQGSEATYESGFVIDKFPISRPNLTFSTLTVSNMSPEDSSIYLCSVEVLVEKLFFGSGTQLSVL.